This T cell receptor (beta chain) was sequenced for a study of control samples from healthy donors and cancer patients (dated by TCRdb to 2018 to 2021). The library relied on the immunoSEQ multiplex PCR assay. TCRdb mirrors the immuneACCESS table, restricted to in-frame sequences. Some clones are absent from its copies; in checked studies, under half trace to an unresolved V gene, and the reason for the others is unknown. Across this sample there are over 85,000 clones, with about 90% seen only once. Of the sample, about 2.5% falls within the top ten clones. The CDR3, cysteine through phenylalanine, is 15 amino acids long. Here the CDR3 DNA is all that survives: 45 bases in frame from base 1. V was cut back by 1 base and J by 1 base, leaving a gap of 11 bases between them. Reading the germline V gene gives CDR1 SGHRS and CDR2 YFSETQ. As for this clone: The specificity of this receptor is unknown. One base away there is no much larger clone; base qualities are not given.

Sequencing input: blood. Recombination joined TRBV5-1 with TRBJ1-1; no D segment can be confidently identified. The sequence came from a woman aged 18-30 years in good health. The CDR3 reads CASSLFARSNTEAFF. The nucleotides read TGCGCCAGCAGCTTGTTTGCCAGGTCGAACACTGAAGCTTTCTTT.